This TCR beta chain was documented in a study of CD8+ T cells in alopecia areata. Extracted RNA was reverse transcribed into cDNA, the sequencing template. Assay: immunoSEQ multiplex PCR; the TCRdb copy retains only in-frame clones and omits some. The sample lists 150,000 or so clones, 87% occurring once. Germline V gene sequence: CDR1 SQVTM, CDR2 ANQGSEA. The CDR3 consists of 12 residues. V lost 4 bases and J lost 5, with 9 bases in between. The gene calls are TRBV29-1 and TRBJ2-1; D is perhaps TRBD1 or TRBD2 (6 bases each). This clonotype was sampled from a human donor with alopecia areata. This sample comprised CD8+ T cells sorted from blood, obtained at week 0. CDR3 DNA sequence: TGCAGCGTTGGGGGGGCTCACAATGAGCAGTTCTTC. Protein sequence: CSVGGAHNEQFF.